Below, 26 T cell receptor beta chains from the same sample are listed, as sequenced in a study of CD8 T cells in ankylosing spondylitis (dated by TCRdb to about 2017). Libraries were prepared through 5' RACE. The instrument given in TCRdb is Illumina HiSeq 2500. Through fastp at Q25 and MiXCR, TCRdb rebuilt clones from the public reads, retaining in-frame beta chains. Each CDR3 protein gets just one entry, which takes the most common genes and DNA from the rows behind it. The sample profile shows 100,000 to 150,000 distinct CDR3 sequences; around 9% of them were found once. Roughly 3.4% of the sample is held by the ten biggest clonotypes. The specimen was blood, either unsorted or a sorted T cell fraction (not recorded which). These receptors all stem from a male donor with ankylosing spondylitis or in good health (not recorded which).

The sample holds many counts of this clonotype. The CDR3, as DNA: TGCGCCAGCAGCTTGGGCCAGACAGGGGGAAACAATGAGCAGTTCTTC. This translates into CASSLGQTGGNNEQFF. The V and J genes are TRBV5-1 and TRBJ2-1; 9 nucleotides agree with TRBD1. This CDR3 has 16 amino acids. V lost 0 bases to trimming and J lost 5 bases; unmatched junction nucleotides: 6. Germline V gene lookup returns CDR1 SGHRS and CDR2 YFSETQ.

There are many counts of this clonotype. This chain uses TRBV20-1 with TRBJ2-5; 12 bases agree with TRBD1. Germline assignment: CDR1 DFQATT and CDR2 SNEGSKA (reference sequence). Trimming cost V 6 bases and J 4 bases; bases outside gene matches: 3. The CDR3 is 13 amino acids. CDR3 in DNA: TGCAGTGCCAGGGACAGGGGGCTAGAGACCCAGTACTTC. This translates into CSARDRGLETQYF.

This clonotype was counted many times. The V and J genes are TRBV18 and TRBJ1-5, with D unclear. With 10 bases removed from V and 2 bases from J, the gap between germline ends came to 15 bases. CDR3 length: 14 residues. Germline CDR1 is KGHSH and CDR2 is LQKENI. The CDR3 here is CATLRVVGNQPQHF. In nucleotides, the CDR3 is TGTGCCACCCTAAGGGTTGTCGGCAATCAGCCCCAGCATTTT.

The CDR3 DNA reads as TGTGCCAGCAGGGGGACAGCCAAAAACATTCAGTACTTC. This encodes CASRGTAKNIQYF. The genes are TRBV12-3 or TRBV12-4 and TRBJ2-4, with D perhaps being TRBD1 or TRBD2 (5 bases each). Trimming took off 6 bases at V and 0 bases at J, with 6 bases between the two ends. The CDR3 runs to 13 residues.

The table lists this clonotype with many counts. CDR3 sequence: CASRLTRGQSIRQQFF. DNA of the CDR3: TGCGCCAGCAGACTCACCAGGGGACAGTCCATCAGGCAGCAGTTCTTC. The V gene is TRBV5-1, the J gene TRBJ2-1, with 7 bases matching TRBD1. The V and J ends lost 5 bases and 11 bases, in that order; junction bases with no gene match: 19. This CDR3 is 16 amino acids long. CDR1 is SGHRS and CDR2 is YFSETQ in the germline V gene.

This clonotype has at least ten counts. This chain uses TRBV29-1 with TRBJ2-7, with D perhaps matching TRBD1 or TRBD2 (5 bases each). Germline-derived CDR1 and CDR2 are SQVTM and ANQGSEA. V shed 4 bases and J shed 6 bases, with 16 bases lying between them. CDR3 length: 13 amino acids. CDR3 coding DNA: TGCAGCGTTGTTGTCTCCGGGGCTTCCGAGCAGTACTTC. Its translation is CSVVVSGASEQYF.

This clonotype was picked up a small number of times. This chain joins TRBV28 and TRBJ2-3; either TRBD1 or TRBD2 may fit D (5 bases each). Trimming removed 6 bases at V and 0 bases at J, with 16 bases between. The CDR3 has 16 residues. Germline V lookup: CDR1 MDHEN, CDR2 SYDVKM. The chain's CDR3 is CASSSPWGGSTDTQYF. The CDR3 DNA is TGTGCCAGCAGCTCCCCCTGGGGCGGGAGCACAGATACGCAGTATTTT.

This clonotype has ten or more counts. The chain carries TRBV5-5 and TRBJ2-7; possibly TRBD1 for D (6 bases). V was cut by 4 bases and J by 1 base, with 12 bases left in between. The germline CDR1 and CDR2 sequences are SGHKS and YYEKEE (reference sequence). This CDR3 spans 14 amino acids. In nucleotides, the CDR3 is TGTGCCAGCAGCAGGGGGACGGGTTCCTACGAGCAGTACTTC. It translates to CASSRGTGSYEQYF.

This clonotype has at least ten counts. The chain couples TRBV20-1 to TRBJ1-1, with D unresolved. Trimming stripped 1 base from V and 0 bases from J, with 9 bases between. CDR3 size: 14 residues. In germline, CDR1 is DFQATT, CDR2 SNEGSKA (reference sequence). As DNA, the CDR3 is TGCAGTGCTAGAGTCTCAGGATTGAACACTGAAGCTTTCTTT. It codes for CSARVSGLNTEAFF.

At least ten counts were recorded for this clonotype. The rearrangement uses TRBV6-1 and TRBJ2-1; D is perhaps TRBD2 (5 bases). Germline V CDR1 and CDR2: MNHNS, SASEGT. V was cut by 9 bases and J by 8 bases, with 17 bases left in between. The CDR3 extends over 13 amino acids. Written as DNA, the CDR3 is TGTGCCAGTCGGGGAGAGAATACATATGAGCAGTTCTTC. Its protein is CASRGENTYEQFF.

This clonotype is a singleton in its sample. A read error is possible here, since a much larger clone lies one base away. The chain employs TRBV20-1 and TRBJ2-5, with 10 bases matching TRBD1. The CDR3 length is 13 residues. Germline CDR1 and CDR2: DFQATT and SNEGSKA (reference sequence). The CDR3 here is CGGTGVSLETHYF. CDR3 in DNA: TGCGGGGGGACAGGGGTGTCTCTGGAGACCCACTACTTC.

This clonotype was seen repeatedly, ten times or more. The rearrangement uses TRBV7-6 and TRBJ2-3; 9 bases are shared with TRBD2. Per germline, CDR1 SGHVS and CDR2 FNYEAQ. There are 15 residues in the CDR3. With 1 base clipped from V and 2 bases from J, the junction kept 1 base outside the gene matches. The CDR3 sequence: CASSLVAGATDTQYF. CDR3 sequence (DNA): TGTGCCAGCAGCTTAGTAGCGGGAGCCACAGATACGCAGTATTTT.

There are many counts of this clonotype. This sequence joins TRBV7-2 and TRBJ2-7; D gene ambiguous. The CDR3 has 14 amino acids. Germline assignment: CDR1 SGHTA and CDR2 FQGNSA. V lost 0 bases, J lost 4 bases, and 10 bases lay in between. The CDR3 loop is CASSLAAPTYEQYF. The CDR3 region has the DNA TGTGCCAGCAGCTTAGCCGCCCCGACATACGAGCAGTACTTC.

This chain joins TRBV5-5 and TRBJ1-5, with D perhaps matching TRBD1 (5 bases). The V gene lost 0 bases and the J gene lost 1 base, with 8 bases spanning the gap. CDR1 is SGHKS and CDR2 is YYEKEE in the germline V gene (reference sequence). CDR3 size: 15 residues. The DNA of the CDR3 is TGTGCCAGCAGCTTGGGACAGCTAAGCAATCAGCCCCAGCATTTT. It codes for CASSLGQLSNQPQHF.

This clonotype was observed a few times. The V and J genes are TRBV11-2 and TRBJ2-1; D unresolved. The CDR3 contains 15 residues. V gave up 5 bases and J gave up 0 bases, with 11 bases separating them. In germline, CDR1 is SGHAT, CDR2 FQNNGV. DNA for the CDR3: TGTGCCAGCAGCAACGCGCTTAGCTCCTACAATGAGCAGTTCTTC. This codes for CASSNALSSYNEQFF.

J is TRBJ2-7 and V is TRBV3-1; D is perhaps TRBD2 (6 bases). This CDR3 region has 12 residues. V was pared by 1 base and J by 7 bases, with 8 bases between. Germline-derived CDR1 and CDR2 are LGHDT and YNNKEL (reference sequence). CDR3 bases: TGTGCCAGCAGCCAAGTTGGGAGGGAGCAGTACTTC. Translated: CASSQVGREQYF.

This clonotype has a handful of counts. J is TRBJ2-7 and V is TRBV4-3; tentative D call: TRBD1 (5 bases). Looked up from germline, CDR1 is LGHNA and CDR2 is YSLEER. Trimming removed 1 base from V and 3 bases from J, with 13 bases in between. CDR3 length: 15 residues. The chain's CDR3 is CASSQAETGGYEQYF. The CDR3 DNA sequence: TGCGCCAGCAGCCAAGCTGAAACAGGTGGCTACGAGCAGTACTTC.

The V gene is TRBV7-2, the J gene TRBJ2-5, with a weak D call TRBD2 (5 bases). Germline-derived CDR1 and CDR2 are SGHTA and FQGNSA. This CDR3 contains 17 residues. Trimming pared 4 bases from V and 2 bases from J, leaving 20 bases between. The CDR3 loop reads CASSSPGRGQTQETQYF. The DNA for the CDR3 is TGTGCCAGCAGCTCACCCGGACGGGGTCAAACACAAGAGACCCAGTACTTC. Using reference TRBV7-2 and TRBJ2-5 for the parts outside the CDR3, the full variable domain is GAGVSQSPSNKVTEKGKDVELRCDPISGHTALYWYRQSLGQGLEFLIYFQGNSAPDKSGLPSDRFSAERTGGSVSTLTIQRTQQEDSAVYLCASSSPGRGQTQETQYFGPGTRLLVL.

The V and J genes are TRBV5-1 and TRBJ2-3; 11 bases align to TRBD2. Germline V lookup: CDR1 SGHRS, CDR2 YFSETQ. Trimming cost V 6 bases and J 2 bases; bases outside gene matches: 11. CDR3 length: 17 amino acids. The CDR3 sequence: CASIQSGTSGYTDTQYF. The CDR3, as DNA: TGCGCCAGCATCCAGTCCGGGACTAGCGGTTACACAGATACGCAGTATTTT. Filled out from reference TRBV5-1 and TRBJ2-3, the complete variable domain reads KAGVTQTPRYLIKTRGQQVTLSCSPISGHRSVSWYQQTPGQGLQFLFEYFSETQRNKGNFPGRFSGRQFSNSRSEMNVSTLELGDSALYLCASIQSGTSGYTDTQYFGPGTRLTVL.

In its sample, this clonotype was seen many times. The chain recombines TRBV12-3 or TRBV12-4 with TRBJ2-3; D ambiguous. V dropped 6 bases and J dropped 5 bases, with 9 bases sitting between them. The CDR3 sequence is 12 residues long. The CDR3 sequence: CASSILGDTQYF. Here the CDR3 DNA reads TGTGCCAGCAGCATACTGGGAGATACGCAGTATTTT.

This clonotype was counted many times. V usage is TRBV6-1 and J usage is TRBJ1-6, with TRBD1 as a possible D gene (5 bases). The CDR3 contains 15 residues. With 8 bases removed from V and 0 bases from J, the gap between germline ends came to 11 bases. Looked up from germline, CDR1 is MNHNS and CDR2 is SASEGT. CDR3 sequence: CASRGGGSYNSPLHF. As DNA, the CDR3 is TGTGCCAGCCGGGGGGGTGGCTCCTATAATTCACCCCTCCACTTT.

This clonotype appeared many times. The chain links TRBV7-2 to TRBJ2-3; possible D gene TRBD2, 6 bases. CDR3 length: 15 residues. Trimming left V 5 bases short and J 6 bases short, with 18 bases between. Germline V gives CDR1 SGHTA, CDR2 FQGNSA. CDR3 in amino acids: CASSPFGGYGDTQYF. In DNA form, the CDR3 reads TGTGCCAGCAGCCCGTTTGGAGGGTACGGGGATACGCAGTATTTT.

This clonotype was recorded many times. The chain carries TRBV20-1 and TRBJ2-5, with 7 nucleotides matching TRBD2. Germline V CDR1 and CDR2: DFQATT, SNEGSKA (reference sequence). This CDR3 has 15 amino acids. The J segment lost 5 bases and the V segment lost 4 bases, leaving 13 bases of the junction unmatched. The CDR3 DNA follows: TGCAGTGCTATTGGGAGGGGATCGGGCCGTGAGACCCAGTACTTC. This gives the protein CSAIGRGSGRETQYF.

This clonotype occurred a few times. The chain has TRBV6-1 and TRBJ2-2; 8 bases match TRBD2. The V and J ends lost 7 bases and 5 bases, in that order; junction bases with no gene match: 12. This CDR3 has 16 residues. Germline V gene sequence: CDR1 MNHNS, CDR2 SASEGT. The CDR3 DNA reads TGTGCCAGCATGTCAGCGGGAGCTGAATTTACCGGGGAGCTGTTTTTT. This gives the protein CASMSAGAEFTGELFF.

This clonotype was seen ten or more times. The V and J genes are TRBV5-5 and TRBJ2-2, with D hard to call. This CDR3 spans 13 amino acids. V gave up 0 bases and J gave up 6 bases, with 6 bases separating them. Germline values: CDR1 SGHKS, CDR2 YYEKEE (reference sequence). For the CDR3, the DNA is TGTGCCAGCAGCTTGGTGCCCCCCGGGGAGCTGTTTTTT. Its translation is CASSLVPPGELFF.

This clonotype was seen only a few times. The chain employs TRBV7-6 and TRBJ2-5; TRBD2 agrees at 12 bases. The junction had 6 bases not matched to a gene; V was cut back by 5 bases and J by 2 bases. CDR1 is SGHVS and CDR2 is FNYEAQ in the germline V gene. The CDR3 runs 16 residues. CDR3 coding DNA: TGTGCCAGCAGCCCCGGACTAGCGGGGAAACAAGAGACCCAGTACTTC. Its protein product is CASSPGLAGKQETQYF.